Below, 21 T cell receptor beta chains from the same sample are listed, as sequenced in a study of cytotoxic CD8 clonotypes in ibrutinib-treated CLL (dated by TCRdb to about 2021). The meaning of the sample's time point label: roughly 23 months on ibrutinib. Library preparation was by the immunoSEQ multiplex PCR assay. TCRdb carries this immuneACCESS record with in-frame sequences only. Its versions omit some clonotypes, under half of them owing to an unresolved V gene in the studies checked, with the rest unexplained. The sample table holds 110,000 to 150,000 clones, of which 60% to 85% were seen once. The biggest ten clones account for around 5% of the sample. The material was PBMCs, obtained after 24 months of ibrutinib treatment. These receptors originate from a human donor with chronic lymphocytic leukemia.

The rearrangement links TRBV12-5 to TRBJ1-2; 7 bases agree with TRBD1. Germline assignment: CDR1 LGHNT and CDR2 FRNRAP. V shed 2 bases, J shed 12 bases, and the junction held 9 bases outside the gene matches. The length of the CDR3 is 13 residues. The DNA for the CDR3 is TGTGCTAGTGGTTTGTCCGGGACAGACCACCACACCTTC. As protein: CASGLSGTDHHTF.

The J gene is TRBJ2-7, the V gene TRBV9; D possibly matches TRBD1 or TRBD2 (5 bases each). Germline V CDR1 and CDR2: SGDLS, YYNGEE. Trimming took off 3 bases at V and 0 bases at J, with 13 bases between the two ends. The CDR3 spans 15 residues. CDR3 in amino acids: CASSEGTGSSYEQYF. The CDR3 DNA reads as TGTGCCAGCAGCGAGGGGACGGGCAGCTCCTACGAGCAGTACTTC.

Here the CDR3 reads CSVEGLGHGYTF. CDR3 in DNA: TGCAGCGTTGAAGGTCTCGGTCATGGCTACACCTTC. V and J are TRBV29-1 and TRBJ1-2; D is ambiguous. CDR3 size: 12 residues. CDR1 and CDR2 (germline): SQVTM, ANQGSEA. V was clipped by 1 base and J by 6 bases, with 9 bases between them.

This rearrangement joins TRBV5-1 to TRBJ1-5; 12 bases map to TRBD1. V was pared by 3 bases and J by 7 bases, with 8 bases of the junction left unmatched. The V gene's germline CDR1 is SGHRS and CDR2 YFSETQ. This CDR3 spans 16 amino acids. CDR3 DNA: TGCGCCAGCAGCTCCGGGACAGGGGGCGGTGGACAGCCCCAGCATTTT. Protein sequence: CASSSGTGGGGQPQHF.

The chain combines TRBV2 with TRBJ1-1, with 7 bases aligning to TRBD1. The trim removed 7 bases at V and 4 bases at J, leaving 6 bases unmatched. Germline loops: CDR1 SNHLY, CDR2 FYNNEI. The CDR3 is made up of 13 amino acids. The CDR3 DNA is TGTGCCAGCATTCCCGACAGGGCCACTGAAGCTTTCTTT. This encodes CASIPDRATEAFF.

The chain joins TRBV11-3 to TRBJ2-2; weak D call: TRBD1 (6 bases). V lost 0 bases and J 0 bases, leaving 11 bases between the germline ends. The germline V gene has CDR1 SGHNT and CDR2 YENEEA. This CDR3 is built from 17 residues. CDR3 loop: CASSLDWGPANTGELFF. The CDR3 nucleotides read TGTGCCAGCAGCTTAGACTGGGGGCCCGCGAACACCGGGGAGCTGTTTTTT.

This clone was recorded a few times. The gene calls are TRBV2 and TRBJ1-5; TRBD1 is a possible D gene (6 bases). The CDR3 spans 16 residues. The V gene lost 1 base and the J gene lost 0 bases, with 10 bases spanning the gap. The germline CDR1 and CDR2 sequences are SNHLY and FYNNEI. DNA for the CDR3: TGTGCCAGCAGTGAAGGCAGGGGCCCTAGCAATCAGCCCCAGCATTTT. As protein: CASSEGRGPSNQPQHF.

This clone was recorded at least ten times. This chain connects TRBV27 to TRBJ2-7; tentatively, D is TRBD2 (7 bases). Germline V gene data show CDR1 as MNHEY and CDR2 as SMNVEV (reference sequence). The ends were cut back, 0 bases at V and 12 bases at J, with 15 bases in the middle. This CDR3 contains 13 residues. CDR3 loop: CASSLSGGAHPYF. CDR3 coding DNA: TGTGCCAGCAGTTTATCGGGGGGGGCGCATCCGTACTTC.

The V and J genes are TRBV19 and TRBJ2-5, with 8 bases aligning to TRBD2. CDR1 is LNHDA, CDR2 SQIVND, per germline (reference sequence). V shed 5 bases, J shed 5 bases, and the junction held 10 bases outside the gene matches. The CDR3 totals 15 residues. The CDR3 loop reads CASSPPPGGGETQYF. CDR3 nucleotide sequence: TGTGCCAGTAGTCCCCCCCCTGGCGGGGGGGAGACCCAGTACTTC.

This chain uses TRBV30 with TRBJ1-1; D is ambiguous. V lost 3 bases to trimming and J lost 4 bases, with 12 bases between them. CDR3 length equals 13 residues. Per the germline V gene, CDR1 is GTSNPN and CDR2 is SVGIG (reference sequence). CDR3 bases: TGTGCCTGGAGAGGGCCCAAGCGCACTGAAGCTTTCTTT. This encodes CAWRGPKRTEAFF. Supplemented by reference TRBV30 and TRBJ1-1, the full variable domain reads SQTIHQWPATLVQPVGSPLSLECTVEGTSNPNLYWYRQAAGRGLQLLFYSVGIGQISSEVPQNLSASRPQDRQFILSSKKLLLSDSGFYLCAWRGPKRTEAFFGQGTRLTVV.

The chain carries TRBV7-2 and TRBJ1-2, with D unresolved. The germline CDR1 and CDR2 sequences are SGHTA and FQGNSA. The CDR3 has 13 residues. The V end was cut by 1 base, the J end by 4 bases, with 7 bases between. The CDR3, as DNA: TGTGCCAGCAGCTTAGGGGAGGGCTATGGCTACACCTTC. Translated, it gives CASSLGEGYGYTF.

This clone came up once. The V gene is TRBV6-5, the J gene TRBJ1-4; TRBD1 is a possible D gene (5 bases). This CDR3 comprises 15 residues. Trimming pared 6 bases from V and 5 bases from J, leaving 16 bases between. Germline V gene data show CDR1 as MNHEY and CDR2 as SVGAGI. CDR3 protein: CASRAPGRVNEKLFF. The CDR3 DNA sequence: TGTGCCAGCAGAGCCCCGGGACGCGTCAATGAAAAACTGTTTTTT.

This sequence joins TRBV9 and TRBJ2-3; 12 nucleotides align to TRBD2. The germline V gene has CDR1 SGDLS and CDR2 YYNGEE. This CDR3 region has 15 residues. With 4 bases clipped from V and 4 bases from J, the junction kept 4 bases outside the gene matches. The CDR3 region is CASSPSGGASDTQYF. CDR3 bases: TGTGCCAGCAGCCCTAGCGGGGGGGCCTCAGATACGCAGTATTTT.

The chain employs TRBV5-4 and TRBJ1-1, with D tentatively TRBD1 (5 bases). Between the trimmed V and J ends, which lost 3 bases and 3 bases, there was a span of 12 bases. The germline V gene encodes CDR1 SGHNT and CDR2 YYREEE (reference sequence). The CDR3 extends over 14 amino acids. CDR3 DNA: TGTGCCAGCAGCTGGGCGGGGGTACACACTGAAGCTTTCTTT. It encodes CASSWAGVHTEAFF.

A few counts support this clone. The chain uses TRBV7-2 and TRBJ1-4, with a weak D call TRBD1 (5 bases). Trimming took off 8 bases at V and 8 bases at J, with 21 bases between the two ends. The CDR3 covers 15 residues. Germline CDR1 reads SGHTA; CDR2 reads FQGNSA. CDR3 sequence (DNA): TGTGCCAGCCAAGGGGTGGGCGGTGTAGACGAAAAACTGTTTTTT. It is translated as CASQGVGGVDEKLFF.

The rearrangement joins TRBV25-1 to TRBJ1-2; TRBD1 is a possible D gene (6 bases). This CDR3 has 14 amino acids. Germline V gene data show CDR1 as MGHDK and CDR2 as SYGVNS. Trimming took 1 base from V and 4 from J, leaving 10 bases between them. In DNA form, the CDR3 reads TGTGCCAGCAGTGAATTCCTAGGGGGCTATGGCTACACCTTC. Its protein is CASSEFLGGYGYTF.

This sequence joins TRBV7-3 and TRBJ2-3, with D perhaps TRBD1 (5 bases). In germline, CDR1 is SGHTA, CDR2 FQGTGA. The CDR3 consists of 13 residues. Trimming pared 2 bases from V and 3 bases from J, leaving 6 bases between. The CDR3 bases are TGTGCCAGCAGCTTATCAGGGACAGATACGCAGTATTTT. It yields the protein CASSLSGTDTQYF.

The CDR3, as DNA: TGTGCCAGCAGCTTATGGGACCGGGGGCAGTTCTTC. Translating it yields CASSLWDRGQFF. This chain connects TRBV7-6 to TRBJ2-1, with D perhaps TRBD1 or TRBD2 (5 bases each). Germline V gene lookup returns CDR1 SGHVS and CDR2 FNYEAQ. The V gene lost 2 bases and the J gene lost 12 bases, with 11 bases spanning the gap. The CDR3 is made up of 12 amino acids.

The genes are TRBV28 and TRBJ2-3, with 9 bases identical to TRBD2. Unmatched junction bases numbered 4, after V lost 5 bases and J lost 4 bases. Germline CDR1 and CDR2: MDHEN and SYDVKM. This CDR3 has 14 residues. CDR3 DNA: TGTGCCAGCAGTAGCGGGGGGCGCGCAGATACGCAGTATTTT. Amino acid sequence: CASSSGGRADTQYF. The whole variable domain, filled in from reference TRBV28 and TRBJ2-3, reads DVKVTQSSRYLVKRTGEKVFLECVQDMDHENMFWYRQDPGLGLRLIYFSYDVKMKEKGDIPEGYSVSREKKERFSLILESASTNQTSMYLCASSSGGRADTQYFGPGTRLTVL.

V is TRBV10-3 and J is TRBJ1-4; no reliable D call. V lost 10 bases, J lost 7 bases, and 16 bases lay in between. Germline V gives CDR1 ENHRY, CDR2 SYGVKD. The CDR3 sequence is 13 residues long. The CDR3 coding sequence is TGTGCCACAGGCTTGGGAGGCGGTGAAAAACTGTTTTTT. Residues: CATGLGGGEKLFF.

The table lists this clone with a few counts. The CDR3 region is CASSLSRAYEQYF. CDR3 bases: TGTGCCAGCAGTTTATCCAGGGCCTACGAGCAGTACTTC. The chain combines TRBV28 with TRBJ2-7; tentatively, D is TRBD1 (5 bases). Trimming shortened V by 1 base and J by 2 bases, and 6 bases separated the two germline ends. Germline CDR1 is MDHEN and CDR2 is SYDVKM. The CDR3 extends over 13 amino acids. The complete variable domain, with remaining parts taken from reference TRBV28 and TRBJ2-7, reads DVKVTQSSRYLVKRTGEKVFLECVQDMDHENMFWYRQDPGLGLRLIYFSYDVKMKEKGDIPEGYSVSREKKERFSLILESASTNQTSMYLCASSLSRAYEQYFGPGTRLTVT.